The 22 T cell receptor beta chains given below trace back to one sample, sequenced in a study of shared clonotypes between healthy human individuals. TCRdb keeps only in-frame clones here, not all; method: immunoSEQ multiplex PCR. The table includes approximately 700,000 clones, about three quarters detected once. Sequenced sample: memory CD4+ T cells sorted from blood. Described subset: CD45RA-negative fraction. The source of these receptors is a young woman in good health.

V usage is TRBV6-1 and J usage is TRBJ2-2, with 9 bases that match TRBD2. Trimming took 6 bases from V and 6 from J; bases not matched to a gene: 8. The CDR3 is 15 amino acids. The germline gives CDR1 MNHNS, CDR2 SASEGT. CDR3 residues: CASRGGRAYAGELFF. The DNA for the CDR3 is TGTGCCAGCAGGGGCGGGAGGGCCTACGCCGGGGAGCTGTTTTTT.

The J gene is TRBJ1-5, the V gene TRBV19, with D unresolved. Per germline, CDR1 LNHDA and CDR2 SQIVND (reference sequence). The length of the CDR3 is 13 residues. V dropped 2 bases and J dropped 7 bases, with 9 bases sitting between them. For the CDR3, the DNA is TGTGCCAGTAGTATACACGGGAGCCAGCCCCAGCATTTT. This translates into CASSIHGSQPQHF.

This clone came up a few times. The junction differs from germline at one of its ends, possibly a read error. The chain carries TRBV11-2 and TRBJ2-2, with D uncertain. The CDR3 is 13 amino acids. Germline CDR1 SGHAT, CDR2 FQNNGV. CDR3 coding DNA: TGTGCCAGCAGGTTAGCGAACACCGGGGAGCTGTTTTTT. Its translation is CASRLANTGELFF.

This chain links TRBV27 with TRBJ1-1, with TRBD1 identical over 7 bases. With 7 bases clipped from V and 1 base from J, the junction kept 6 bases outside the gene matches. From germline, CDR1 is MNHEY and CDR2 SMNVEV (reference sequence). This CDR3 has 14 amino acids. As DNA, the CDR3 is TGTGCCAGCACCCCGACAGGGAAGAACACTGAAGCTTTCTTT. It translates to CASTPTGKNTEAFF.

The chain employs TRBV28 and TRBJ2-7; D may be TRBD1 (6 bases). This CDR3 has 13 residues. V was clipped by 9 bases and J by 2 bases, with 14 bases between them. Germline-derived CDR1 and CDR2 are MDHEN and SYDVKM. CDR3 residues: CASLTRDTYEQYF. In DNA, the CDR3 is TGTGCCAGTTTAACCCGGGACACCTACGAGCAGTACTTC.

This clone was found a few times. The genes are TRBV7-8 and TRBJ2-2; weak D call: TRBD1 (5 bases). Germline V gene lookup returns CDR1 SGHVS and CDR2 FQNEAQ. V was trimmed by 4 bases and J by 4 bases, leaving 13 bases between them. CDR3 length: 15 residues. The CDR3 region has the DNA TGTGCCAGCAGCTCCTCCCGACAGCCCACCGGGGAGCTGTTTTTT. Residues: CASSSSRQPTGELFF.

This chain connects TRBV10-2 to TRBJ1-4; 7 bases map to TRBD1. The CDR3 is 15 residues long. Germline trimming cut 1 base from V and 3 bases from J; bases unmatched to any gene: 2. Germline CDR1 is WSHSY and CDR2 is SAAADI. CDR3 in amino acids: CASSEYQGANEKLFF. The DNA for the CDR3 is TGCGCCAGCAGTGAGTACCAGGGGGCTAATGAAAAACTGTTTTTT.

This chain uses TRBV27 with TRBJ1-1, with D unresolved. In germline, CDR1 is MNHEY, CDR2 SMNVEV (reference sequence). The CDR3 extends over 12 amino acids. The ends were cut back, 2 bases at V and 7 bases at J, with 8 bases in the middle. For the CDR3, the DNA is TGTGCCAGCAGTTTAGGGTGGGGTGAAGCTTTCTTT. Amino acids: CASSLGWGEAFF.

Here the CDR3 reads CASSSYRGDGEKLFF. CDR3 nucleotides: TGTGCCAGTAGTTCCTACAGGGGAGACGGTGAAAAACTGTTTTTT. This chain joins TRBV19 and TRBJ1-4, with 7 bases lining up with TRBD1. Germline trimming cut 5 bases from V and 7 bases from J; bases unmatched to any gene: 10. Germline assignment: CDR1 LNHDA and CDR2 SQIVND (reference sequence). The CDR3 is made up of 15 amino acids.

This clone was recorded many times. A much more abundant neighbour one base away suggests this may be a read error. The rearrangement links TRBV7-8 to TRBJ2-7; 7 nucleotides match TRBD2. Germline V CDR1 and CDR2: SGHVS, FQNEAQ. CDR3 length equals 14 residues. J gave up 0 bases and V 3 bases, and 2 bases lay outside the gene matches. CDR3 coding DNA: TGTGCCAGCAGCTTCCAGCGGGACTCCTACGAGCAGTACTTC. Amino acids: CASSFQRDSYEQYF.

The chain carries TRBV25-1 and TRBJ1-4; 11 bases align to TRBD1. CDR1 and CDR2 (germline): MGHDK, SYGVNS. After removal of 2 bases from V and 4 bases from J, the junction contained 9 bases not matched to a gene. CDR3 length equals 18 residues. CDR3 protein: CASSEQDRGHSGNEKLFF. Here the CDR3 DNA reads TGTGCCAGCAGTGAACAGGACAGGGGGCATAGCGGTAATGAAAAACTGTTTTTT.

Here the CDR3 reads CASSSDRANQPQHF. The DNA for the CDR3 is TGTGCCAGCAGTTCGGACAGGGCAAATCAGCCCCAGCATTTT. The V gene is TRBV28, the J gene TRBJ1-5; 8 bases map to TRBD1. Germline CDR1 and CDR2: MDHEN and SYDVKM. The CDR3 loop spans 14 amino acids. V shed 4 bases, J shed 4 bases, and the junction held 3 bases outside the gene matches.

In this sample, this clone turned up once. The chain combines TRBV18 with TRBJ2-7, with 7 nucleotides matching TRBD2. The V segment lost 6 bases and the J segment 0 bases; nucleotides outside the gene matches: 8. Germline V gene sequence: CDR1 KGHSH, CDR2 LQKENI. The CDR3 is made up of 15 amino acids. CDR3 in DNA: TGTGCCAGCTCCCCGCCGGGGGGTTCCTCCTACGAGCAGTACTTC. As protein: CASSPPGGSSYEQYF. The variable domain in full, with the rest retrieved from reference TRBV18 and TRBJ2-7, is NAGVMQNPRHLVRRRGQEARLRCSPMKGHSHVYWYRQLPEEGLKFMVYLQKENIIDESGMPKERFSAEFPKEGPSILRIQQVVRGDSAAYFCASSPPGGSSYEQYFGPGTRLTVT.

This clone was seen a handful of times. CDR3 DNA sequence: TGTGCCAGCAGCTTAAACAGGGGGGACGAGCAGTACTTC. It encodes CASSLNRGDEQYF. The V and J genes are TRBV7-9 and TRBJ2-7; 8 bases agree with TRBD1. Germline CDR1 SEHNR, CDR2 FQNEAQ (reference sequence). The CDR3 covers 13 residues. V shed 2 bases and J 5 bases; nucleotides not matched to a gene: 2.

This chain uses TRBV14 with TRBJ2-1; the D gene is possibly TRBD2 (5 bases). CDR3 length: 13 amino acids. Germline CDR1 SGHDN, CDR2 FVKESK. V lost 0 bases to trimming and J lost 15 bases, with 15 bases between them. Here the CDR3 DNA reads TGTGCCAGCAGCCAAGATTGGACTGTTAAGCCGTTCTTC. Amino acids: CASSQDWTVKPFF. The whole variable domain, filled in from reference TRBV14 and TRBJ2-1, reads EAGVTQFPSHSVIEKGQTVTLRCDPISGHDNLYWYRRVMGKEIKFLLHFVKESKQDESGMPNNRFLAERTGGTYSTLKVQPAELEDSGVYFCASSQDWTVKPFFGPGTRLTVL.

This clone was counted many times. V usage is TRBV30 and J usage is TRBJ1-4, with D maybe TRBD1 (5 bases). Germline values: CDR1 GTSNPN, CDR2 SVGIG (reference sequence). The ends were cut back, 3 bases at V and 1 base at J, with 12 bases in the middle. This CDR3 contains 15 residues. The CDR3 here is CAWRRGSGTNEKLFF. Here the CDR3 DNA reads TGTGCCTGGAGAAGGGGTTCGGGAACTAATGAAAAACTGTTTTTT. The variable domain in full, completed from reference TRBV30 and TRBJ1-4, reads SQTIHQWPATLVQPVGSPLSLECTVEGTSNPNLYWYRQAAGRGLQLLFYSVGIGQISSEVPQNLSASRPQDRQFILSSKKLLLSDSGFYLCAWRRGSGTNEKLFFGSGTQLSVL.

The chain couples TRBV19 to TRBJ2-2; D remains ambiguous. Trimming left V 0 bases short and J 6 bases short, with 8 bases between. This CDR3 spans 14 amino acids. CDR1 is LNHDA and CDR2 is SQIVND in the germline V gene (reference sequence). CDR3 DNA: TGTGCCAGTAGTATAGATTCCTTTGCCGGGGAGCTGTTTTTT. Translating gives CASSIDSFAGELFF.

The count of this clone is one. The chain uses TRBV5-1 and TRBJ2-7; the match to TRBD2 covers 9 bases. This CDR3 is 15 amino acids long. V dropped 2 bases and J dropped 11; count of bases not matched to a gene: 14. Germline V gene lookup returns CDR1 SGHRS and CDR2 YFSETQ. The CDR3 nucleotides read TGCGCCAGCAGCTTCGGGTCGTCTAGCGGGAAGGTGGAGTACTTC. This gives the protein CASSFGSSSGKVEYF. The full variable domain, in which reference TRBV5-1 and TRBJ2-7 provide the parts outside the CDR3, is KAGVTQTPRYLIKTRGQQVTLSCSPISGHRSVSWYQQTPGQGLQFLFEYFSETQRNKGNFPGRFSGRQFSNSRSEMNVSTLELGDSALYLCASSFGSSSGKVEYFGPGTRLTVT.

The genes are TRBV7-9 and TRBJ2-1, with TRBD1 matching 7 bases. The trim removed 1 base at V and 8 bases at J, leaving 2 bases unmatched. This CDR3 region has 13 residues. Germline V gene lookup returns CDR1 SEHNR and CDR2 FQNEAQ (reference sequence). CDR3 sequence reads: CASSLEGQHEQFF. The DNA of the CDR3 is TGTGCCAGCAGCTTAGAGGGACAGCATGAGCAGTTCTTC.

The chain employs TRBV7-8 and TRBJ2-2, with 10 bases lining up with TRBD2. This CDR3 contains 18 residues. J was trimmed by 1 base and V by 4 bases; bases with no gene match: 9. The V gene's germline CDR1 is SGHVS and CDR2 FQNEAQ. The CDR3 sequence: CASSSRTSGTMNTGELFF. The CDR3 DNA follows: TGTGCCAGCAGCTCCCGGACTAGCGGTACGATGAACACCGGGGAGCTGTTTTTT.

Concerning this clone: Since a much larger clone is just one base distant, this may be a read error. This sample includes further DNA sequences coding for the same CDR3. The rearrangement joins TRBV19 to TRBJ2-3, with D hard to call. The CDR3 is 12 residues long. The germline CDR1 and CDR2 sequences are LNHDA and SQIVND (reference sequence). Trimming took 3 bases from V and 1 from J, leaving 2 bases between them. The CDR3 protein is CASSIRTDTQYF. The DNA for the CDR3 is TGTGCCAGTAGTATCCGCACAGATACGCAGTATTTT.

This rearrangement joins TRBV6-6 to TRBJ1-4; a possible D gene is TRBD1 (5 bases). Deletions cut 5 bases from V and 12 bases from J, with 19 bases between. The CDR3 covers 14 residues. Per germline, CDR1 MNHNY and CDR2 SVGAGI (reference sequence). The CDR3 here is CASSPQVGHSELFF. The DNA for the CDR3 is TGTGCCAGCAGTCCACAGGTGGGGCACAGTGAACTGTTTTTT.